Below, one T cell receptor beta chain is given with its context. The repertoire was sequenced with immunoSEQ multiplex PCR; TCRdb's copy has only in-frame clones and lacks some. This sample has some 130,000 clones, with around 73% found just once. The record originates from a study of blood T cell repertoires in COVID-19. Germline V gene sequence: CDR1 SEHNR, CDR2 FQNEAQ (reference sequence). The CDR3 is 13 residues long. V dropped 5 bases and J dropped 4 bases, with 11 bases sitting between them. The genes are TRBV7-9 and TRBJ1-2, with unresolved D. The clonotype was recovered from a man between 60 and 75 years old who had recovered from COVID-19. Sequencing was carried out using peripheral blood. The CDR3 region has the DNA TGTGCCAGCAGCGCAGTCGAGGCCTATGGCTACACCTTC. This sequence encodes CASSAVEAYGYTF.